The next 6 T cell receptor beta chains were all read from a single sample in a study of blood T cell repertoires in COVID-19. Here immunoSEQ multiplex PCR was the method, and the copy in TCRdb shows in-frame clones only, minus some. The sample lists around 240,000 clones; about 90% were seen once. The sequencing sample was made of PBMCs or T cells enriched from blood (not recorded which). The receptors were gathered from a human donor in a cohort exposed to, infected with or recovered from COVID-19 (not recorded which). The donor label of this sample is uncertain.

The chain combines TRBV7-8 with TRBJ1-5, with D hard to call. Germline lookup yields CDR1 SGHVS and CDR2 FQNEAQ. This CDR3 contains 14 residues. The V end was cut by 0 bases, the J end by 2 bases, with 5 bases between. The CDR3 sequence: CASSLALGNQPQHF. The CDR3 DNA is TGTGCCAGCAGCTTAGCCCTTGGCAATCAGCCCCAGCATTTT.

The chain couples TRBV2 to TRBJ2-1, with 9 positions matching TRBD2. Germline assignment: CDR1 SNHLY and CDR2 FYNNEI. J gave up 5 bases and V 7 bases, and 9 bases lay outside the gene matches. This CDR3 is 15 amino acids long. CDR3 bases: TGTGCCAGCATACCCGGGACTAGCTTCGACAATGAGCAGTTCTTC. Translated, it gives CASIPGTSFDNEQFF.

The chain carries TRBV2 and TRBJ1-5; D unresolved. The CDR3 sequence is 15 residues long. Deletions cut 4 bases from V and 2 bases from J, with 12 bases between. The germline gives CDR1 SNHLY, CDR2 FYNNEI. In nucleotides, the CDR3 is TGTGCCAGCAGTGTGCTGCGCCAGGGCAATCAGCCCCAGCATTTT. It is translated as CASSVLRQGNQPQHF. Full variable domain (missing parts from reference TRBV2 and TRBJ1-5): EPEVTQTPSHQVTQMGQEVILRCVPISNHLYFYWYRQILGQKVEFLVSFYNNEISEKSEIFDDQFSVERPDGSNFTLKIRSTKLEDSAMYFCASSVLRQGNQPQHFGDGTRLSIL.

The gene calls are TRBV27 and TRBJ2-1; maybe TRBD2 (5 bases). CDR1 and CDR2 (germline): MNHEY, SMNVEV (reference sequence). Trimming took 2 bases from V and 0 from J, leaving 5 bases between them. There are 14 residues in the CDR3. The CDR3 region is CASSLTSSYNEQFF. The CDR3 DNA reads as TGTGCCAGCAGTTTAACTAGCTCCTACAATGAGCAGTTCTTC.

The chain is built from TRBV5-5 and TRBJ1-3, with D unresolved. V dropped 6 bases and J dropped 2 bases, with 9 bases sitting between them. Germline CDR1 is SGHKS and CDR2 is YYEKEE (reference sequence). The CDR3 contains 13 residues. This CDR3 is CASTLPPGNTIYF. CDR3 DNA: TGTGCCAGCACCCTACCGCCTGGAAACACCATATATTTT.

The table lists this clone with a few counts. The rearrangement joins TRBV24-1 to TRBJ1-3; D remains ambiguous. Trimming pared 7 bases from V and 0 bases from J, leaving 12 bases between. In germline, CDR1 is KGHDR, CDR2 SFDVKD. CDR3 length: 15 residues. CDR3 sequence reads: CATSDPRSSGNTIYF. The CDR3 nucleotides are TGTGCCACCAGCGACCCGCGGAGCTCTGGAAACACCATATATTTT.